This T cell receptor beta chain was sequenced for a study of T cells after yellow fever vaccination. CDR1 and CDR2 from the germline V gene are MNHEY and SVGAGI. The V end lost 6 bases, the J end lost 4 bases, and 9 bases lay between the germline ends. This CDR3 region has 12 residues. The study's findings and limits: Abundant clonotypes from the bulk population could have been carried over as contaminants into FACS-sorted repertoires. Booster sampling recovered most clones from primary vaccination (approximately 97% CD4, approximately 88% CD8). On re-exposure, the response was weaker but peaked faster, at day 5 versus 15.

Template-switching 5'RACE yielded the TCR cDNA; a universal primer site and UMIs were added in the process. MiXCR, run by TCRdb on the 5' RACE reads, gives a single entry per CDR3 protein. The sample lists around 600,000 distinct CDR3 sequences, about 12% occurring once. Concerning this clonotype itself: Its specificity is not known.

The input for sequencing was PBMCs, taken on the day of the yellow fever booster vaccination. This TCR was recovered from a man aged 25-40 years who received the YFV17D yellow fever vaccine. This chain uses TRBV6-5 with TRBJ1-1, with a weak D call TRBD1 (5 bases). DNA of the CDR3: TGTGCCAGCAGCGCAGGGCCCACTGAAGCTTTCTTT. Amino acid sequence: CASSAGPTEAFF.